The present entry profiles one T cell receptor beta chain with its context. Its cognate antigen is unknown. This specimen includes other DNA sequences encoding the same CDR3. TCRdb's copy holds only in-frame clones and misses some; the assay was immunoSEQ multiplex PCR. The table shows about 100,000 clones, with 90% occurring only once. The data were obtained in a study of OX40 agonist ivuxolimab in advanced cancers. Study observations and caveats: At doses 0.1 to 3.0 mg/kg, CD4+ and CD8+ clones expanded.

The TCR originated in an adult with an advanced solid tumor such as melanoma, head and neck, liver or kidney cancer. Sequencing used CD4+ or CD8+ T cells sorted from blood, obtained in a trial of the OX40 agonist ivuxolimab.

In DNA, the CDR3 is TGTGCCAGCTCACCCGGAAATGAGCAGTTCTTC. It is translated as CASSPGNEQFF. V usage is TRBV18 and J usage is TRBJ2-1; no clear D gene. Germline loops: CDR1 KGHSH, CDR2 LQKENI. The CDR3 is 11 amino acids. Trimming pared 3 bases from V and 7 bases from J, leaving 4 bases between.